A selection of T cell receptor beta chains follows, all from one sample in a study of blood T cell repertoires in COVID-19. TCRdb's table, derived via immunoSEQ multiplex PCR, lists solely in-frame clones and lacks some. The data contain 310,000 or so clones, 70% to 90% of them singletons. Sequencing input: peripheral blood. These receptors were collected from a man between 65 and 80 years old with acute or convalescent COVID-19. Each CDR3 is given with its conserved first and last residue. The D gene is left open where the match is weak. Only part of the rows carry a size: once, few, many, or a class if the clone is expanded.

>TRBJ2-1|NA|TRBV5-1|NA
CASSLEIADNEQFF
TGCGCCAGCAGCTTGGAAATCGCGGACAATGAGCAGTTCTTC
>TRBJ2-7|NA|TRBV29-1|TRBD1
CSVNRGRGGEQYF
TGCAGCGTCAACAGGGGTCGCGGAGGCGAGCAGTACTTC
>TRBJ1-1|once|TRBV6-5|TRBD1
CASSYFGTVNTEAFF
TGTGCCAGCAGTTACTTCGGGACAGTGAACACTGAAGCTTTCTTT
>TRBJ1-6|NA|TRBV18|TRBD1
CASSLGTGDHSPLHF
TGTGCCAGCTCACTTGGGACAGGAGACCATTCACCCCTCCACTTT
>TRBJ2-3|NA|TRBV19|NA
CASRNRAVSADTQYF
TGTGCCAGTAGAAACAGGGCGGTCTCGGCAGATACGCAGTATTTT
>TRBJ2-2|NA|TRBV9|TRBD1
CASSVEGAAGELFF
TGTGCCAGCAGCGTAGAGGGGGCGGCCGGGGAGCTGTTTTTT
>TRBJ1-1|NA|TRBV6-4|NA
CAGYRVPEAFF
TGTGCCGGGTACAGGGTCCCTGAAGCTTTCTTT
>TRBJ1-6|NA|TRBV5-8|NA
CASSRGYNSPLHF
TGTGCCAGCAGCAGGGGTTATAATTCACCCCTCCACTTT
>TRBJ2-1|once|TRBV6-5|TRBD2
CASRRTSGRAGEQFF
TGTGCCAGCAGGCGCACTAGCGGGAGGGCCGGGGAGCAGTTCTTC
>TRBJ2-2|NA|TRBV29-1|TRBD2
CSARLAGGYANTGELFF
TGCAGCGCCCGACTAGCGGGGGGCTACGCGAACACCGGGGAGCTGTTTTTT
>TRBJ1-6|NA|TRBV6-5|NA
CASSYDRTDRNSPLHF
TGTGCCAGCAGTTACGACAGGACAGACAGAAATTCACCCCTCCACTTT
>TRBJ2-7|few|TRBV18|NA
CASTAQTGLDTYEQYF
TGTGCCAGCACCGCACAGACAGGTCTGGATACCTACGAGCAGTACTTC
>TRBJ2-3|NA|TRBV5-5|TRBD1
CASSRGTGGATDTQYF
TGTGCCAGCAGCAGAGGGACAGGGGGTGCAACGGATACGCAGTATTTT
>TRBJ1-1|NA|TRBV28|NA
CASRLQVGTEAFF
TGTGCCAGCAGACTACAGGTTGGGACTGAAGCTTTCTTT
>TRBJ2-4|NA|TRBV28|NA
CASSLLAKNIQYF
TGTGCCAGCAGTTTACTAGCCAAAAACATTCAGTACTTC
>TRBJ1-2|NA|TRBV7-2|NA
CASSLDWGAQGYTF
TGTGCCAGCAGCTTAGATTGGGGCGCCCAGGGCTACACCTTC
>TRBJ2-1|NA|TRBV3-1/TRBV3-2|TRBD2
CASSQDIAGDYNEQFF
TGTGCCAGCAGCCAAGATATTGCGGGGGACTACAATGAGCAGTTCTTC
>TRBJ1-6|NA|TRBV18|TRBD1
CASSRGQGEPLHF
TGTGCCAGCTCACGTGGACAGGGAGAACCCCTCCACTTT
>TRBJ2-7|NA|TRBV14|TRBD1
CASSLLGQGTYEQYF
TGTGCCAGCAGCCTCCTGGGACAGGGGACCTACGAGCAGTACTTC
>TRBJ1-3|NA|TRBV7-9|TRBD1
CASSLGQGELLISGNTIYF
TGTGCCAGCAGCTTAGGACAGGGGGAGCTTCTAATCTCTGGAAACACCATATATTTT
>TRBJ2-7|few|TRBV5-5|TRBD2
CASSPREGAYEQYF
TGTGCCAGCAGCCCCAGGGAGGGAGCCTACGAGCAGTACTTC
>TRBJ2-6|few|TRBV28|NA
CASREAGRANVLTF
TGTGCCAGCAGGGAGGCCGGCCGGGCCAACGTCCTGACTTTC
>TRBJ2-7|few|TRBV5-1|TRBD2
CASSPTGLADSYEQYF
TGCGCCAGCAGCCCTACCGGACTAGCGGATTCCTACGAGCAGTACTTC
>TRBJ2-5|NA|TRBV5-1|NA
CASSLGRAQETQYF
TGCGCCAGCAGCCTTGGGAGAGCCCAAGAGACCCAGTACTTC
>TRBJ1-4|NA|TRBV28|NA
CASSLSGGGEKLFF
TGTGCCAGCAGTTTATCCGGTGGGGGGGAAAAACTGTTTTTT
>TRBJ2-5|NA|TRBV5-1|TRBD2
CASSRGTSGEETQYF
TGCGCCAGCAGCCGCGGGACTAGCGGGGAAGAGACCCAGTACTTC
>TRBJ2-4|NA|TRBV7-2|TRBD1
CASSTRGTGVIQYF
TGTGCCAGCAGCACTCGGGGGACAGGGGTCATTCAGTACTTC
>TRBJ1-5|once|TRBV7-2|NA
CASSLEWGLGQPQHF
TGTGCCAGCAGCTTAGAATGGGGGCTGGGTCAGCCCCAGCATTTT
>TRBJ2-5|once|TRBV9|TRBD1
CASSVASGGTQETQYF
TGTGCCAGCAGCGTAGCATCAGGGGGAACCCAAGAGACCCAGTACTTC
>TRBJ1-1|NA|TRBV30|NA
CAWSVQENTEAFF
TGTGCCTGGAGTGTACAGGAAAACACTGAAGCTTTCTTT
>TRBJ2-1|NA|TRBV4-1|NA
CASSQVRVEYNEQFF
TGCGCCAGCAGCCAAGTAAGAGTCGAATACAATGAGCAGTTCTTC
>TRBJ2-7|NA|TRBV19|NA
CASSISRDSSYEQYF
TGTGCCAGTAGTATTTCTCGCGACAGCTCCTACGAGCAGTACTTC
>TRBJ2-3|once|TRBV3-1/TRBV3-2|TRBD2
CASSSRGLGDTQYF
TGTGCCAGCAGCTCGAGAGGACTAGGAGATACGCAGTATTTT
>TRBJ1-5|once|TRBV5-5|NA
CASSLEGVSNQPQHF
TGTGCCAGCAGCTTGGAAGGGGTGAGCAATCAGCCCCAGCATTTT
>TRBJ2-1|NA|TRBV2|TRBD2
CASSRSTSGGSYNEQFF
TGTGCCAGCAGTCGCTCGACTAGCGGGGGCTCCTACAATGAGCAGTTCTTC
>TRBJ1-1|NA|TRBV19|NA
CASRGVGRKTEAFF
TGTGCCAGCCGTGGAGTGGGGCGAAAGACTGAAGCTTTCTTT
>TRBJ2-7|once|TRBV7-2|NA
CASSPDWIRNEQYF
TGTGCCAGCAGCCCCGACTGGATTCGGAACGAGCAGTACTTC
>TRBJ1-4|NA|TRBV9|TRBD1
CASSGPDRGEKLFF
TGTGCCAGCAGCGGACCGGACAGGGGGGAAAAACTGTTTTTT
>TRBJ2-7|NA|TRBV6-5|TRBD1
CASSQGQGAREKYF
TGTGCCAGCAGCCAGGGACAGGGGGCTCGGGAGAAGTACTTC
>TRBJ2-7|NA|TRBV7-9|TRBD1
CASSLNNAGGEQYF
TGTGCCAGCAGCTTAAATAACGCAGGGGGCGAGCAGTACTTC
>TRBJ1-5|NA|TRBV7-9|TRBD1
CASSLGQGNNQPQHF
TGTGCCAGCAGCTTAGGACAGGGGAATAATCAGCCCCAGCATTTT
>TRBJ2-3|once|TRBV4-3|NA
CASSQDFRARRGGDTQYF
TGCGCCAGCAGCCAAGATTTTCGGGCCAGACGAGGAGGAGATACGCAGTATTTT
>TRBJ1-1|NA|TRBV10-3|NA
CAISESQGALNTEAFF
TGTGCCATCAGTGAGTCTCAAGGGGCACTGAACACTGAAGCTTTCTTT
>TRBJ2-1|few|TRBV3-1/TRBV3-2|TRBD2
CASTQSRTSGRHEQFF
TGTGCCAGCACCCAGAGTCGGACTAGCGGGAGACATGAGCAGTTCTTC
>TRBJ1-5|NA|TRBV7-6|NA
CASSLATGGNQPQHF
TGTGCCAGCAGCTTAGCGACAGGAGGCAATCAGCCCCAGCATTTT
>TRBJ2-5|NA|TRBV18|NA
CASSPPRGYDPQETQYF
TGTGCCAGCTCACCACCTCGGGGTTACGATCCTCAAGAGACCCAGTACTTC
>TRBJ2-7|few|TRBV28|NA
CASSDPGQGYEQYF
TGTGCCAGCAGTGATCCGGGCCAGGGCTACGAGCAGTACTTC
>TRBJ2-3|NA|TRBV3-1/TRBV3-2|NA
CASSHFLGGTDTQYF
TGTGCCAGCAGCCACTTTTTGGGCGGGACAGATACGCAGTATTTT
>TRBJ2-3|once|TRBV29-1|TRBD2
CSVESLAGVHTQYF
TGCAGCGTTGAGTCTCTAGCGGGAGTTCATACGCAGTATTTT
>TRBJ2-7|NA|TRBV6-2/TRBV6-3|NA
CASSYEQGIYEQYF
TGTGCCAGCAGTTACGAGCAGGGAATCTACGAGCAGTACTTC